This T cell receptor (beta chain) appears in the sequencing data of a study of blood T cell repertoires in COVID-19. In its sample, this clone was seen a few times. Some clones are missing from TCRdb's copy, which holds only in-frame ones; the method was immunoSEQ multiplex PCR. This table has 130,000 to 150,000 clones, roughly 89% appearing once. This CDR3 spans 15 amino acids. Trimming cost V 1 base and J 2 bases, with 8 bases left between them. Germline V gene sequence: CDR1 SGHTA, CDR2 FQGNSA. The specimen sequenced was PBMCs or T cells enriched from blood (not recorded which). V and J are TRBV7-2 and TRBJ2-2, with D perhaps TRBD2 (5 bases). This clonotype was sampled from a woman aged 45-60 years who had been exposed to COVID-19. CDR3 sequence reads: CASSLVAGNTGELFF. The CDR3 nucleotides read TGTGCCAGCAGCTTAGTGGCGGGTAACACCGGGGAGCTGTTTTTT.